This TCR beta chain emerged from a study of regulatory T cells in long-lasting Graves disease. Trimming took off 1 base at V and 2 bases at J, with 19 bases between the two ends. The length of the CDR3 is 18 residues. The germline V gene has CDR1 LGHNT and CDR2 FRNRAP. Time point given: newly diagnosed GD, antithyroid drugs for less than 3 months. PBMCs were the source of the RNA used for TCR sequencing. This clonotype was recorded at least ten times. Through Arm-PCR of CDR3 regions and iRepertoire HTBI primers, TCR beta libraries were built. A single record per CDR3 protein comes from TCRdb applying MiXCR to the multiplex PCR reads. The sample shows 440,000 or so distinct CDR3 sequences, over 15% of them seen only once. The data also belong to a second study, concerning T cells in Graves' hyperthyroidism and ophthalmopathy.

The receptor comes from a woman in her twenties or thirties with Graves disease. Sequenced here: peripheral blood mononuclear cells (PBMCs), sampled at new diagnosis, from a patient treated with antithyroid drugs. The rearrangement uses TRBV12-5 and TRBJ2-3; D is unclear. The CDR3 nucleotides read TGTGCTAGTGGTTTGGACCATGGGGTCTCCCTCGTCACAGATACGCAGTATTTT. Protein product: CASGLDHGVSLVTDTQYF.